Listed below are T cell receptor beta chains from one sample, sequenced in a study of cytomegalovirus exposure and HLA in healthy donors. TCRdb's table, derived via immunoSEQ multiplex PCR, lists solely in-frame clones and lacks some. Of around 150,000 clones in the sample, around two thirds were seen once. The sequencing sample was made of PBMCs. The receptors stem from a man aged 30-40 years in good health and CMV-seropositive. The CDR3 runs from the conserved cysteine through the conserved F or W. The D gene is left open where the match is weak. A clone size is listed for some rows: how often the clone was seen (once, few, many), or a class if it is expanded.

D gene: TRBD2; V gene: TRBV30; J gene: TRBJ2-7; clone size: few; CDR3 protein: CAWSSGTGYEQYF; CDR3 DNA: TGTGCCTGGAGTAGCGGGACCGGCTACGAGCAGTACTTC
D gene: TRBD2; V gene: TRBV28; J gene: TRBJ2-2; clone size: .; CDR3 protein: CASLSGRPGELFF; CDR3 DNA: TGTGCTTCCCTTAGCGGGAGACCCGGGGAGCTGTTTTTT
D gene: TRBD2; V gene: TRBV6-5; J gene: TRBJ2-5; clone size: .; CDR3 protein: CASSPLERGGETQYF; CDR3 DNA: TGTGCCAGCAGCCCACTAGAGCGGGGGGGGGAGACTCAGTACTTC
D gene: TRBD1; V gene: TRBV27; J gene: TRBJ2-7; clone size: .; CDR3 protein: CASSLRMGQSYEQYF; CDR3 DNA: TGTGCCAGCAGTCTACGCATGGGACAGTCCTACGAGCAGTACTTC
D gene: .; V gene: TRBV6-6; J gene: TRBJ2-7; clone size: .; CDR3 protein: CASSYTSFLGDEQYF; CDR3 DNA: TGTGCCAGCAGTTACACTAGCTTTCTCGGGGACGAGCAGTACTTC
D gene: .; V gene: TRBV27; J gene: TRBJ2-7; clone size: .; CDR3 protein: CASSIKGEGGEYF; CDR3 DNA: TGTGCCAGCAGCATTAAGGGCGAGGGTGGCGAGTACTTC
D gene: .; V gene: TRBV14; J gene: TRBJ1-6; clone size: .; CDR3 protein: CASSLTGNSPLHF; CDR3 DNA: TGTGCCAGCAGCCTTACGGGGAATTCACCCCTCCACTTT
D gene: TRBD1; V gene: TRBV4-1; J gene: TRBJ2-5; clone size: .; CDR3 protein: CASSQERSGGRETQYF; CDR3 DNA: TGCGCCAGCAGCCAAGAACGATCAGGGGGACGGGAGACCCAGTACTTC
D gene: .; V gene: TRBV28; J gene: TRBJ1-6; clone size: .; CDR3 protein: CASSPPPYNSPLHF; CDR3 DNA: TGTGCCAGCAGCCCTCCTCCTTATAATTCACCCCTCCACTTT
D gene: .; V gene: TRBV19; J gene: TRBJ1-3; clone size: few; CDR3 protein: CASSRQRSGNTIYF; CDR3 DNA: TGTGCCAGTAGTAGACAGAGATCTGGAAACACCATATATTTT
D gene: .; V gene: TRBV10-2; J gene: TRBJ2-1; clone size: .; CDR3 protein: CASNLRAAVRQSSYNEQFF; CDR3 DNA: TGCGCCAGCAACCTGAGGGCCGCCGTTCGGCAGAGCTCCTACAATGAGCAGTTCTTC
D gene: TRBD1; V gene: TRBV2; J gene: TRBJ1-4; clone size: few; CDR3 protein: CASSPGQGANGEKLFF; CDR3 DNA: TGTGCCAGCAGTCCGGGACAGGGGGCAAATGGAGAAAAACTGTTTTTT
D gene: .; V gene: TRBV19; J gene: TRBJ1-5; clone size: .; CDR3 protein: CASSIIESRAPQHF; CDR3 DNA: TGTGCCAGTAGTATCATCGAGTCCCGTGCCCCCCAGCATTTT
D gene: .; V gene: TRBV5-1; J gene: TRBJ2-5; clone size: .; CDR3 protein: CASSSARSQSQETQYF; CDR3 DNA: TGCGCCAGCAGCTCGGCCAGGTCACAAAGCCAAGAGACCCAGTACTTC
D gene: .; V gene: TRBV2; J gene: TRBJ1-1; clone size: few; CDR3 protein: CASNTGTRDTEAFF; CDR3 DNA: TGTGCCAGCAACACAGGGACGAGGGACACTGAAGCTTTCTTT
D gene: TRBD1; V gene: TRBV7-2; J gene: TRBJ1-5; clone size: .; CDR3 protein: CASSLQGDRGQPQHF; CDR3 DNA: TGTGCCAGCAGCCTACAGGGGGACAGGGGTCAGCCCCAGCATTTT
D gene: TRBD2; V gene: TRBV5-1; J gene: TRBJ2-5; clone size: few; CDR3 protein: CASSVSASGSLETQYF; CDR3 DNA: TGCGCCAGCAGCGTGTCAGCTAGCGGGAGTTTGGAGACCCAGTACTTC
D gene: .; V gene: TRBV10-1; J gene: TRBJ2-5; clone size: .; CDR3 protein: CASSESGPGRSGETQYF; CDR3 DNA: TGCGCCAGCAGTGAGTCAGGACCGGGAAGATCCGGAGAGACCCAGTACTTC
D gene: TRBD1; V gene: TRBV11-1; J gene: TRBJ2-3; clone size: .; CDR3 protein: CASSHRDRGLVDTQYF; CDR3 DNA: TGTGCTAGCAGCCACCGGGACAGGGGGCTGGTAGATACGCAGTATTTT
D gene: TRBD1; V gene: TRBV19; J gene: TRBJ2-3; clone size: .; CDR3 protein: CATRDRVADTQYF; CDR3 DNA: TGTGCCACCCGGGACAGGGTGGCAGATACGCAGTATTTT
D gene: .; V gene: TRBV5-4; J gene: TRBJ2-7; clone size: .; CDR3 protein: CASSLLQGGDEQYF; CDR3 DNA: TGTGCCAGCAGCTTGCTGCAGGGAGGTGACGAGCAGTACTTC
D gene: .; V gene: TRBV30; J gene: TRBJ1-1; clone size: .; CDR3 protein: CAWGRRVWAEAFF; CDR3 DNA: TGTGCCTGGGGAAGACGGGTTTGGGCTGAAGCTTTCTTT
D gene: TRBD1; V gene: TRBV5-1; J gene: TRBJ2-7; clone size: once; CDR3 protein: CASTPQRQGAYEQYF; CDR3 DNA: TGCGCCAGCACTCCCCAAAGACAGGGGGCTTACGAGCAGTACTTC
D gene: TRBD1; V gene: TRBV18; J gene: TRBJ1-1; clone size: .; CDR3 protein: CASRGQGNTEAFF; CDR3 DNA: TGTGCCAGCCGCGGACAGGGGAACACTGAAGCTTTCTTT
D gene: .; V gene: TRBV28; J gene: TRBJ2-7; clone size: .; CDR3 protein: CASSSSPYEQYF; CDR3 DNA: TGTGCCAGCAGTTCCTCTCCCTACGAGCAGTACTTC
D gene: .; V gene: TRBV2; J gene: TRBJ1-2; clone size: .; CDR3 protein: CASNQEWSYGYTF; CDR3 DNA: TGTGCCAGCAACCAAGAGTGGAGCTATGGCTACACCTTC
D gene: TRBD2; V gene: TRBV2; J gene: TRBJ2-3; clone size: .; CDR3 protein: CASSWGLVGTDTQYF; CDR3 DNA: TGTGCCAGCAGTTGGGGACTAGTCGGCACAGATACGCAGTATTTT
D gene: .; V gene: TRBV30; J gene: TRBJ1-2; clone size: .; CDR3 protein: CAWSVREGGYTF; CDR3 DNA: TGTGCCTGGAGTGTCCGGGAGGGAGGCTACACCTTC
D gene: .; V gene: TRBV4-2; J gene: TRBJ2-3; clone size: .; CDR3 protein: CASSQDDSRSGIVFDTQYF; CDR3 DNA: TGTGCCAGCAGCCAAGATGATTCCAGGAGCGGTATTGTATTTGATACGCAGTATTTT
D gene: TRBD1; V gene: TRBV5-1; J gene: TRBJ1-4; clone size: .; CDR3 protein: CASSSGQGPTNEKLFF; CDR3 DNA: TGCGCCAGCAGCTCGGGACAGGGCCCAACTAATGAAAAACTGTTTTTT
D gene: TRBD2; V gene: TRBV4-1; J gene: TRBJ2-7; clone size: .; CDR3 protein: CASSLSGRAYEQYF; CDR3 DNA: TGCGCCAGCAGCCTTAGCGGGAGAGCCTACGAGCAGTACTTC
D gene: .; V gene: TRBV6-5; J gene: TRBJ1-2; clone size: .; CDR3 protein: CASSYSRDNDYGYTF; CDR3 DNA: TGTGCCAGCAGTTACTCTCGGGACAACGACTATGGCTACACCTTC
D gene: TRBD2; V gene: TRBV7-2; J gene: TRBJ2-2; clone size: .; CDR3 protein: CASSLVGLVFRDTGELFF; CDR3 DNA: TGTGCCAGCAGCTTAGTGGGACTAGTCTTCAGAGACACCGGGGAGCTGTTTTTT
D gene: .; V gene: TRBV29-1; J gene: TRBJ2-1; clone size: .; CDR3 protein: CSVESTGDNEQFF; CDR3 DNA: TGCAGCGTTGAATCGACGGGTGACAATGAGCAGTTCTTC
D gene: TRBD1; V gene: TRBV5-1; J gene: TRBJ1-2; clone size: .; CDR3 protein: CASSGGGDRAGGYTF; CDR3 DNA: TGCGCCAGCAGTGGTGGCGGGGACAGGGCCGGTGGCTACACCTTC
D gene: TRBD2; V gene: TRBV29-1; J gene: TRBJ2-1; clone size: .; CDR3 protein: CSDLAGGTYNEQFF; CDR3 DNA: TGCAGCGATCTAGCGGGAGGCACCTACAATGAGCAGTTCTTC
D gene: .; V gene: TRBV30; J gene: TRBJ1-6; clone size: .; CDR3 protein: CAWSDIGARSPLHF; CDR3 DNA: TGTGCCTGGAGTGATATCGGAGCTCGGTCACCCCTCCACTTT
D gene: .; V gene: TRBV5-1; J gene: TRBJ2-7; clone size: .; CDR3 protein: CASSLELVSNNEQYF; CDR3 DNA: TGCGCCAGCAGCTTGGAACTAGTGAGCAACAACGAGCAGTACTTC
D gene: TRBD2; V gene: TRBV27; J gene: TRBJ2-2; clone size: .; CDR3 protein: CASIERVREGDTGELFF; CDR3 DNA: TGTGCCAGCATCGAGAGGGTGCGGGAGGGAGACACCGGGGAGCTGTTTTTT
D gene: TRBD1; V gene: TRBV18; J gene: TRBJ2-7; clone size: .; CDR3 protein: CASSRGQYEQYF; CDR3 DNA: TGTGCCAGCTCACGGGGACAGTACGAGCAGTACTTC
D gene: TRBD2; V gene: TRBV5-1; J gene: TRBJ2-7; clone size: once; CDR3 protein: CASSRGLAVSYEQYF; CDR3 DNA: TGCGCCAGCAGCAGGGGACTAGCGGTCTCCTACGAGCAGTACTTC
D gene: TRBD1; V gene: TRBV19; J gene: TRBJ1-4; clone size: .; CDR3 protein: CASHGAGQGREKLFF; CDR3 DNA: TGTGCCAGCCATGGGGCGGGACAGGGACGAGAAAAACTGTTTTTT
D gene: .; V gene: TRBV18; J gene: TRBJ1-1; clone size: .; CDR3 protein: CASSRGENTEAFF; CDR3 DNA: TGTGCCAGCTCCCGGGGAGAGAACACTGAAGCTTTCTTT
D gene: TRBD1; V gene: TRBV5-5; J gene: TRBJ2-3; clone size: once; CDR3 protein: CASSWQGESSDTQYF; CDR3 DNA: TGTGCCAGCAGCTGGCAGGGGGAGTCGTCGGATACGCAGTATTTT
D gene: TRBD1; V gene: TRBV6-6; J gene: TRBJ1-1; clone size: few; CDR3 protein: CASIETGGSTEAFF; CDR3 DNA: TGTGCCAGCATTGAAACAGGGGGTTCAACTGAAGCTTTCTTT
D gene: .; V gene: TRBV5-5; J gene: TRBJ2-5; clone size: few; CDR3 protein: CASSLKNWYQETQYF; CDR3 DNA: TGTGCCAGCAGCTTGAAAAACTGGTACCAAGAGACCCAGTACTTC
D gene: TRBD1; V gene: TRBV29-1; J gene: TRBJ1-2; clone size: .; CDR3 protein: CSVLTGRNYGYTF; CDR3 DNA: TGCAGCGTTCTGACAGGGCGAAACTATGGCTACACCTTC
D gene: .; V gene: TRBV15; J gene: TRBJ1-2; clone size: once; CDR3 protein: CATSRERRVGYTF; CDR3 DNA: TGTGCCACCAGCAGAGAACGGAGGGTCGGCTACACCTTC
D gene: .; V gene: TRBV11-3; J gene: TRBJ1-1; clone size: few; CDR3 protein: CASSLTDSRTEAFF; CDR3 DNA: TGTGCCAGCAGCCTTACCGACAGCCGCACTGAAGCTTTCTTT
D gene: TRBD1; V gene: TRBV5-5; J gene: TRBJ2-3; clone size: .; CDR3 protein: CASSLAGQGTDTQYF; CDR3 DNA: TGTGCCAGCAGCTTGGCAGGACAGGGCACAGATACGCAGTATTTT
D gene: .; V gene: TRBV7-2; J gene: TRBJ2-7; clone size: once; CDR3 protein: CASSLSSYEQYF; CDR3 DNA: TGTGCCAGCAGCCTAAGCTCCTACGAGCAGTACTTC
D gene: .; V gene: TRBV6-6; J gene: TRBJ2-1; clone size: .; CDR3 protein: CASSYSRMRDEQFF; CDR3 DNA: TGTGCCAGCAGTTACTCCCGGATGAGGGATGAGCAGTTCTTC
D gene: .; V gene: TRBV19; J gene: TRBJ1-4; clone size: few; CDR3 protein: CASSILYEKLFF; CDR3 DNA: TGTGCCAGTAGTATCTTGTATGAAAAACTGTTTTTT
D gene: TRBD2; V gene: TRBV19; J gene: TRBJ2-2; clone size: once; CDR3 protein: CASSAGLAGGTNTGELFF; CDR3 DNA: TGTGCCAGTAGTGCGGGACTAGCGGGAGGCACGAACACCGGGGAGCTGTTTTTT
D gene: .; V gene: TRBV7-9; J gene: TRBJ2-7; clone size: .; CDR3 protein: CSSSPHGEYEQYF; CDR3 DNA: TGTTCCAGCAGCCCCCACGGGGAGTACGAGCAGTACTTC
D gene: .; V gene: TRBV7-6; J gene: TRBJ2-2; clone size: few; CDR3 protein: CASSLVSGLGRELFF; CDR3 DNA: TGTGCCAGCAGCTTAGTTTCGGGATTAGGGCGGGAGCTGTTTTTT
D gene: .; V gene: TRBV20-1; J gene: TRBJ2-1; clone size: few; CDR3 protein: CSARGRGEQFF; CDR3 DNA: TGCAGTGCTAGAGGGCGGGGTGAGCAGTTCTTC
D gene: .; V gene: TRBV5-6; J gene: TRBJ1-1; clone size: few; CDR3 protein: CASSPLQVMNTEAFF; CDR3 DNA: TGTGCCAGCAGCCCTTTACAGGTGATGAACACTGAAGCTTTCTTT
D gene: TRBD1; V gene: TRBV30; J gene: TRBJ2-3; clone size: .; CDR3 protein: CAWSRQGTSDTQYF; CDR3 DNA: TGTGCCTGGAGTCGACAGGGCACCTCAGATACGCAGTATTTT
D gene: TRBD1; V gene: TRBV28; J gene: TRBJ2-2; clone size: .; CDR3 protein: CASTTGQANTGELFF; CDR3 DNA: TGTGCCAGCACCACGGGACAGGCGAACACCGGGGAGCTGTTTTTT